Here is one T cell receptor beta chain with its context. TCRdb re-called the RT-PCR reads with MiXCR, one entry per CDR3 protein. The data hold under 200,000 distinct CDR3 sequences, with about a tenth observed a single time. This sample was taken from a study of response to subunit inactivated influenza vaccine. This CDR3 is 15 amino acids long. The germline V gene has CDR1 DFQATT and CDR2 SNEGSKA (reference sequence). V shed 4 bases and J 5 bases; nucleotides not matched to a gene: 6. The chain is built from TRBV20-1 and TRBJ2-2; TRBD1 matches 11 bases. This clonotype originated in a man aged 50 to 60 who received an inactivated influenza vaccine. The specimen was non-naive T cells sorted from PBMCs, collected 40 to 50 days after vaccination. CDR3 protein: CSATPRDRGTGELFF. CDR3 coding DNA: TGCAGTGCTACCCCCCGGGACAGGGGGACCGGGGAGCTGTTTTTT.